A selection of T cell receptor beta chains follows, all from one sample in a study of cytomegalovirus exposure and HLA in healthy donors. Here immunoSEQ multiplex PCR was the method, and the copy in TCRdb shows in-frame clones only, minus some. Counted here are roughly 82,000 clones, around 70% occurring once; the ten biggest clones make up around 10%. The sequencing input was PBMCs. Receptors were obtained from a woman in her forties in good health and CMV-seropositive. Each CDR3 is given with its conserved first and last residue. A D gene is named only where the DNA matches it firmly. The size field is filled for only some rows; it gives once, few, many or a size class.

>16|TRBJ2-3|-|TRBV5-1|TRBD2
TGCGCCAGCAGCTTGGAGCTAGCGGGAGCCGGGGATACGCAGTATTTT
CASSLELAGAGDTQYF
>18|TRBJ2-1|-|TRBV5-1|TRBD2
TGCGCCAGCAGCCCAATTCAAAGAGCGGGAGTGGGTAGAAATGAGCAGTTCTTC
CASSPIQRAGVGRNEQFF
>15|TRBJ2-7|few|TRBV28|TRBD1
TGTGCCAGCACCGCCCCGACAGGGGGTTACTACGAGCAGTACTTC
CASTAPTGGYYEQYF
>15|TRBJ2-5|-|TRBV7-7|-
TGTGCCAGCAGCGGAGGGGCGGGTTTCCAAGAGACCCAGTACTTC
CASSGGAGFQETQYF
>15|TRBJ2-5|-|TRBV7-8|TRBD1
TGTGCCAGCAGCGCCTGGACAGGCGGCCAAGAGACCCAGTACTTC
CASSAWTGGQETQYF
>15|TRBJ2-2|once|TRBV19|-
TGTGCCAGTAGGAGGGACTTCAGGGACACCGGGGAGCTGTTTTTT
CASRRDFRDTGELFF
>16|TRBJ1-6|-|TRBV9|-
TGTGCCAGCAGCGTAGATCCTGGCCAGGGTAATTCACCCCTCCACTTT
CASSVDPGQGNSPLHF
>15|TRBJ1-3|-|TRBV19|TRBD1
TGTGCCAAGGGCCGGGACAGGGGACCTGGAAACACCATATATTTT
CAKGRDRGPGNTIYF
>17|TRBJ2-2|-|TRBV30|-
TGTGCCTGGATGACGTCACGACAGGCGGGGAACACCGGGGAGCTGTTTTTT
CAWMTSRQAGNTGELFF
>15|TRBJ1-4|-|TRBV28|-
TGTGCCAGCAGTTTAGGCGCCAGGAATAATGAAAAACTGTTTTTT
CASSLGARNNEKLFF
>15|TRBJ1-5|many|TRBV6-1|TRBD1
TGTGCCAGCAGCTTGACAGGGACAGGCAATCAGCCCCAGCATTTT
CASSLTGTGNQPQHF
>14|TRBJ1-1|few|TRBV10-2|-
TGCGCCAGCAGGCCTATACAGGGGAACACTGAAGCTTTCTTT
CASRPIQGNTEAFF
>12|TRBJ2-7|-|TRBV2|-
TGTGCCAGCGGGGGGACTTTCTACGAGCAGTACTTC
CASGGTFYEQYF
>16|TRBJ2-2|-|TRBV5-1|TRBD2
TGCGCCAGCAGCTTACCGGGGGGGCAAGGCACCGGGGAGCTGTTTTTT
CASSLPGGQGTGELFF
>13|TRBJ1-1|few|TRBV6-1|-
TGTGCCAGCAGGGGACAATTCGTAATTGAAGCTTTCTTT
CASRGQFVIEAFF
>17|TRBJ2-7|few|TRBV5-4|-
-
CASSFGSGGQTPYEQYF
>12|TRBJ2-3|-|TRBV30|-
TGTGCCTGGTCCCATGCTAGAGATACGCAGTATTTT
CAWSHARDTQYF
>13|TRBJ1-1|-|TRBV29-1|-
TGCAGCGTTTATAACTACCGAAACACTGAAGCTTTCTTT
CSVYNYRNTEAFF
>16|TRBJ1-6|-|TRBV28|TRBD1
TGTGCCAGCAGTTCCCTACAGGGGGTTCTTAATTCACCCCTCCACTTT
CASSSLQGVLNSPLHF
>15|TRBJ1-5|-|TRBV4-1|TRBD1
TGCGCCAGCAGCCAAACGGGACAGCCAAATCAGCCCCAGCATTTT
CASSQTGQPNQPQHF
>14|TRBJ1-1|-|TRBV6-5|TRBD1
TGTGCCAGCAGACGGACAGGGGCGCGGGTTGAAGCTTTCTTT
CASRRTGARVEAFF
>13|TRBJ1-1|once|TRBV7-2|-
TGTGCCAGCAGCATTCACAGGGAAACTGAAGCTTTCTTT
CASSIHRETEAFF
>14|TRBJ1-5|-|TRBV19|-
TGTGCCAGTACCTCCCTAGGGCGGGGTCAGCCCCAGCATTTT
CASTSLGRGQPQHF
>14|TRBJ1-2|once|TRBV2|TRBD1
TGTGCCAGCATGAGTCGACAGGGAAACTATGGCTACACCTTC
CASMSRQGNYGYTF
>14|TRBJ2-7|-|TRBV6-5|TRBD2
TGTGCCAGCAGTTACTATGGCGGGAGATACGAGCAGTACTTC
CASSYYGGRYEQYF
>13|TRBJ1-2|-|TRBV6-5|-
TGTGCCAGCAGCCCCACAGGTCCCGGGGGCTACACCTTC
CASSPTGPGGYTF
>12|TRBJ1-3|once|TRBV11-2|-
TGTGCCAGCAGCTTAGTAGTTCAGGCGATATATTTT
CASSLVVQAIYF
>15|TRBJ2-3|-|TRBV5-1|-
TGCGCCAGCAGCTTGGGAGGGAATCCCACAGATACGCAGTATTTT
CASSLGGNPTDTQYF
>13|TRBJ1-2|once|TRBV29-1|TRBD1
TGCAGCGTCCGGACAGGGGGCGAGGTTGGCTACACCTTC
CSVRTGGEVGYTF
>14|TRBJ2-7|-|TRBV5-5|-
TGTGCCAGCAGCGGCGGTGACAGCTACTACGAGCAGTACTTC
CASSGGDSYYEQYF
>15|TRBJ1-2|-|TRBV9|TRBD1
TGTGCCAGCAGCGCCTCACCCCAGGGGGCGCTTGGCTACACCTTC
CASSASPQGALGYTF
>13|TRBJ1-2|-|TRBV29-1|-
TGCAGCGTCTTGGACACGACTAACTATGGCTACACCTTC
CSVLDTTNYGYTF
>16|TRBJ2-2|-|TRBV7-9|TRBD2
TGTGCCAGCAGCTCGCGGACTAGCGGGAGCGGCGGGGAGCTGTTTTTT
CASSSRTSGSGGELFF
>12|TRBJ1-1|-|TRBV2|-
TGTGCCAGCAGTGAAAGGGGATCGGTAGCTTTCTTT
CASSERGSVAFF
>13|TRBJ2-7|few|TRBV5-1|TRBD1
TGCGCCAGTGCGGGACAGGATCTCTACGAGCAGTACTTC
CASAGQDLYEQYF
>15|TRBJ1-2|-|TRBV10-1|-
TGCGCCAGCAGCCCTACCCCTGGGACTTTCGATGGCTACACCTTC
CASSPTPGTFDGYTF
>12|TRBJ2-7|-|TRBV2|-
TGTGCCAGCAGGTCGACTAACTACGAGCAGTACTTC
CASRSTNYEQYF
>15|TRBJ1-1|few|TRBV7-9|-
TGTGCCAGCAGCTTAAAGGGACTCATGAACACTGAAGCTTTCTTT
CASSLKGLMNTEAFF
>20|TRBJ2-3|-|TRBV7-8|-
TGTGCCAGCAGCCCAGCTGTAACATTGTGGGGACAATCTCCCACAGATACGCAGTATTTT
CASSPAVTLWGQSPTDTQYF
>15|TRBJ2-1|-|TRBV7-2|-
TGTGCCAGCAGTTCCGCGGGACAGACGTCTCTTGAGCAGTTCTTC
CASSSAGQTSLEQFF
>14|TRBJ2-4|-|TRBV5-1|-
TGCGCCAGCAGCTTGGCCGGGTCCAAAAACATTCAGTACTTC
CASSLAGSKNIQYF
>16|TRBJ2-5|-|TRBV14|-
TGTGCCAGCAGCCACCTCTCAGGGGGAGGACGGGAGACCCAGTACTTC
CASSHLSGGGRETQYF